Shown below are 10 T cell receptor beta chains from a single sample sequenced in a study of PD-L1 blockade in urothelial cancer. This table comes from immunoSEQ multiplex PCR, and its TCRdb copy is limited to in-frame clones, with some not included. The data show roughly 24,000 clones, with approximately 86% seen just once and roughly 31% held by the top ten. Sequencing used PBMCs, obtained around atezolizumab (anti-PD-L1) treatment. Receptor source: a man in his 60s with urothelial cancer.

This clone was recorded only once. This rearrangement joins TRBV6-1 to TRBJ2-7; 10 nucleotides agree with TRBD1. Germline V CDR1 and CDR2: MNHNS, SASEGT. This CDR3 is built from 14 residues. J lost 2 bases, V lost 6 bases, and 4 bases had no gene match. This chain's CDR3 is CASRGQGKTYEQYF. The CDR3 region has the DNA TGTGCCAGCAGGGGACAGGGGAAGACCTACGAGCAGTACTTC.

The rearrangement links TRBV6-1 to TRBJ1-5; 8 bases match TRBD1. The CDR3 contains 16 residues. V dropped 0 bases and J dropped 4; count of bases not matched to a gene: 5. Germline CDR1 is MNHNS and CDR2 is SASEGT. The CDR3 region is CASSEARDRFNQPQHF. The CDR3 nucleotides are TGTGCCAGCAGTGAAGCCCGGGACAGGTTTAATCAGCCCCAGCATTTT.

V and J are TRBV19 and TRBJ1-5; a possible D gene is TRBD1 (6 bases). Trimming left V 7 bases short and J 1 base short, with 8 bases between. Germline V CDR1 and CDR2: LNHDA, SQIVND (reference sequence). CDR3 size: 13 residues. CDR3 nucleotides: TGTGCCAGTACCGACAGGAGCAATCAGCCCCAGCATTTT. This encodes CASTDRSNQPQHF. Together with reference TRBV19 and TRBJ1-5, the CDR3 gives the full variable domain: DGGITQSPKYLFRKEGQNVTLSCEQNLNHDAMYWYRQDPGQGLRLIYYSQIVNDFQKGDIAEGYSVSREKKESFPLTVTSAQKNPTAFYLCASTDRSNQPQHFGDGTRLSIL.

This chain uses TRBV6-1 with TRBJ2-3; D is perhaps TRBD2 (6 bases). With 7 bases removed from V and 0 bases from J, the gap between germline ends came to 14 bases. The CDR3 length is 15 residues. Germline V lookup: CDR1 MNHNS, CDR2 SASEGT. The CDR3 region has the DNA TGTGCCAGCAAACCCCTAGCGTCTAGCACAGATACGCAGTATTTT. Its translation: CASKPLASSTDTQYF.

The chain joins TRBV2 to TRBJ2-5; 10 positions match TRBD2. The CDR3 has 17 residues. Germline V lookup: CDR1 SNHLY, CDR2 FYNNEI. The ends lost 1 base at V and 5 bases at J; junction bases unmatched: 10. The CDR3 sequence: CASSEGSLAGVKETQYF. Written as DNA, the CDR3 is TGTGCCAGCAGTGAAGGTTCGCTAGCGGGAGTTAAGGAGACCCAGTACTTC. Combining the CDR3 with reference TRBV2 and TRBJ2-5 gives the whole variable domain EPEVTQTPSHQVTQMGQEVILRCVPISNHLYFYWYRQILGQKVEFLVSFYNNEISEKSEIFDDQFSVERPDGSNFTLKIRSTKLEDSAMYFCASSEGSLAGVKETQYFGPGTRLLVL.

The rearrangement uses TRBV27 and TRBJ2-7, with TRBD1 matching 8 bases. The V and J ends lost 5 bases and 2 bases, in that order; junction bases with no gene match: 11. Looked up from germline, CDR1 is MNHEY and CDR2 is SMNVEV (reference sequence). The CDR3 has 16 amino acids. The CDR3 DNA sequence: TGTGCCAGCAGTCTCATAAGGACAGGGAAAACCTACGAGCAGTACTTC. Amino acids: CASSLIRTGKTYEQYF.

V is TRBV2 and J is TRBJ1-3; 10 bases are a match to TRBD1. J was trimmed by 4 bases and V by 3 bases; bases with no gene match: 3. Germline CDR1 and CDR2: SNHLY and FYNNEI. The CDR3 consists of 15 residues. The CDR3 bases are TGTGCCAGCAGTGAGGGGGGACAGGGGGGAAACACCATATATTTT. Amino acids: CASSEGGQGGNTIYF.

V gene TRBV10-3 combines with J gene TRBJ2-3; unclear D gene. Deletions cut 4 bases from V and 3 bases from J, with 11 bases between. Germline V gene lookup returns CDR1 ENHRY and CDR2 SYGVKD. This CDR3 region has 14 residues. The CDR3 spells CAISVEVRTDTQYF. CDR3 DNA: TGTGCCATCAGTGTTGAGGTGAGGACAGATACGCAGTATTTT.

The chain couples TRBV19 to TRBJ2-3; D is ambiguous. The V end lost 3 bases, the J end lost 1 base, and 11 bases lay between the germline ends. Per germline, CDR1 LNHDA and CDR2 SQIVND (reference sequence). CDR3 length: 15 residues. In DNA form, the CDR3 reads TGTGCCAGTAGTATTACGAACAGTCGCACAGATACGCAGTATTTT. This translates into CASSITNSRTDTQYF.

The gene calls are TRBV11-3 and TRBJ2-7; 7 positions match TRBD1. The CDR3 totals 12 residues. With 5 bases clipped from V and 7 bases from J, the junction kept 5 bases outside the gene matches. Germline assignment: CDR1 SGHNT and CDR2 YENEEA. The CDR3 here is CASSRPRGEQYF. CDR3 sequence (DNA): TGTGCCAGCAGCCGGCCCAGGGGGGAGCAGTACTTC.